One and the same sample provided the 26 T cell receptor beta chains below, sequenced in a study of T cell repertoires in cytomegalovirus infection (dated by TCRdb to the late 2010s). Their antigens remain unidentified. The sample's treatment or condition label is to be understood as: in vitro stimulation with specific CMV peptide epitopes to enrich CMV-specific T cells. Data came from an Illumina HiSeq 1500. TCRdb reprocessing: public reads trimmed at Q25 with fastp, clones called with MiXCR, in-frame beta chains kept. Each entry is one CDR3 protein sequence, shown with its most common DNA and genes. This sample gives some 200,000 distinct CDR3 sequences in total; approximately 38% of them show up just once. The ten largest clones add up to around 60% of the sample. Sequencing was performed on CD8+ T cells from cultured PBMCs, taken from culture after CMV antigen stimulation. These receptors were obtained from a human donor in good health (CMV status not recorded). Some clones in this sample may be carry-over from other donors' samples.

The gene calls are TRBV11-3 and TRBJ2-2; TRBD1 might be the D (7 bases). Germline V gives CDR1 SGHNT, CDR2 YENEEA. The V end lost 4 bases, the J end lost 3 bases, and 15 bases lay between the germline ends. The CDR3 length is 16 residues. The CDR3 is CASSSFSRGDTGELFF. The DNA for the CDR3 is TGTGCCAGCAGCTCCTTTAGCAGGGGGGACACCGGGGAGCTGTTTTTT. The entire variable domain, with the rest obtained from reference TRBV11-3 and TRBJ2-2, is as follows: EAGVVQSPRYKIIEKKQPVAFWCNPISGHNTLYWYLQNLGQGPELLIRYENEEAVDDSQLPKDRFSAERLKGVDSTLKIQPAELGDSAVYLCASSSFSRGDTGELFFGEGSRLTVL.

This rearrangement joins TRBV7-9 to TRBJ2-1; 7 positions match TRBD2. The CDR3 runs 15 residues. Germline loops: CDR1 SEHNR, CDR2 FQNEAQ (reference sequence). The junction had 10 bases not matched to a gene; V was cut back by 7 bases and J by 4 bases. The chain's CDR3 is CASTSQGGGYNEQFF. In nucleotides, the CDR3 is TGTGCCAGCACCTCCCAGGGCGGGGGATACAATGAGCAGTTCTTC.

This clonotype has only a few counts. The chain combines TRBV30 with TRBJ2-7, with TRBD2 identical over 14 bases. J lost 3 bases, V lost 1 base, and 17 bases had no gene match. The CDR3 covers 20 residues. The germline CDR1 and CDR2 sequences are GTSNPN and SVGIG (reference sequence). CDR3 loop: CAWSGEPIGLAGGNGYEQYF. CDR3 sequence (DNA): TGTGCCTGGAGTGGAGAACCAATAGGACTAGCGGGAGGCAATGGCTACGAGCAGTACTTC.

This clonotype was observed a few times. The rearrangement joins TRBV12-3 or TRBV12-4 to TRBJ2-7, with a weak D call TRBD2 (6 bases). The CDR3 is 13 amino acids. Trimming took 4 bases from V and 3 from J, leaving 10 bases between them. DNA of the CDR3: TGTGCCAGCAGTTCCCGGGACTTCTACGAGCAGTACTTC. Translating it yields CASSSRDFYEQYF.

The chain employs TRBV20-1 and TRBJ1-4; tentatively, D is TRBD1 (5 bases). Trimming cost V 1 base and J 0 bases, with 21 bases left between them. The CDR3 is made up of 19 amino acids. CDR1 is DFQATT, CDR2 SNEGSKA, per germline (reference sequence). CDR3 bases: TGCAGTGCTAGAGCCCGGGTAGGGGTCCGCATAACAACTAATGAAAAACTGTTTTTT. This encodes CSARARVGVRITTNEKLFF.

This clonotype was recorded a few times. The rearrangement uses TRBV7-8 and TRBJ2-2; D gene ambiguous. Trimming removed 2 bases at V and 1 base at J, with 8 bases between. The V gene's germline CDR1 is SGHVS and CDR2 FQNEAQ. The CDR3 has 15 amino acids. The CDR3 coding sequence is TGTGCCAGCAGCTTACCTAGATGGAACACCGGGGAGCTGTTTTTT. It is translated as CASSLPRWNTGELFF.

This chain uses TRBV12-3 or TRBV12-4 with TRBJ2-1; D is perhaps TRBD1 or TRBD2 (5 bases each). The CDR3 runs to 16 residues. The germline V and J ends were trimmed by 5 bases and 2 bases, with 16 bases remaining between them. As DNA, the CDR3 is TGTGCCAGCAGTCTTGGGTCATTGGGACCCTACAATGAGCAGTTCTTC. Translating it yields CASSLGSLGPYNEQFF.

This clonotype turned up a few times. This chain's CDR3 is CASSISPMNTEAFF. DNA for the CDR3: TGTGCCAGTAGTATTAGCCCGATGAACACTGAAGCTTTCTTT. The chain employs TRBV19 and TRBJ1-1; D gene unclear. The V end lost 3 bases, the J end lost 0 bases, and 8 bases lay between the germline ends. Per the germline V gene, CDR1 is LNHDA and CDR2 is SQIVND (reference sequence). The CDR3 loop spans 14 amino acids.

J is TRBJ2-3 and V is TRBV10-3; D gene uncertain. Between the trimmed V and J ends, which lost 8 bases and 4 bases, there was a span of 13 bases. The V gene's germline CDR1 is ENHRY and CDR2 SYGVKD. This CDR3 has 13 amino acids. CDR3 in DNA: TGTGCCATCCTAAACGCCAGCTCAGATACGCAGTATTTT. It specifies CAILNASSDTQYF.

The V gene is TRBV20-1, the J gene TRBJ2-5; unclear D gene. Trimming removed 0 bases from V and 5 bases from J, with 7 bases in between. There are 12 residues in the CDR3. CDR1 is DFQATT and CDR2 is SNEGSKA in the germline V gene (reference sequence). The CDR3 DNA reads TGCAGTGCTAGAGATGTCTGGGAGACCCAGTACTTC. This sequence encodes CSARDVWETQYF.

The sample holds a few counts of this clonotype. The V gene is TRBV7-3, the J gene TRBJ1-1; D possibly corresponds to TRBD1 (6 bases). Trimming stripped 8 bases from V and 7 bases from J, with 23 bases between. CDR3 length equals 15 residues. CDR1 and CDR2 from the germline V gene are SGHTA and FQGTGA. The CDR3 spells CASQITGSASDEAFF. In DNA, the CDR3 is TGTGCCAGCCAAATCACAGGGTCCGCCTCTGATGAAGCTTTCTTT. Based on the CDR3 plus reference TRBV7-3 and TRBJ1-1, the full variable domain is GAGVSQTPSNKVTEKGKYVELRCDPISGHTALYWYRQSLGQGPEFLIYFQGTGAADDSGLPNDRFFAVRPEGSVSTLKIQRTERGDSAVYLCASQITGSASDEAFFGQGTRLTVV.

This clonotype turned up a few times. This sequence joins TRBV4-1 and TRBJ2-1; 12 nucleotides agree with TRBD2. With V trimmed by 4 bases and J by 9 bases, 7 bases remained unmatched. Per the germline V gene, CDR1 is MGHRA and CDR2 is YSYEKL. The CDR3 loop spans 15 amino acids. The CDR3 DNA reads as TGCGCCAGCAGCCTTCTAGCGGGGGGGCCATTTGAGCAGTTCTTC. Residues: CASSLLAGGPFEQFF.

This rearrangement joins TRBV28 to TRBJ2-2; D is undetermined. The CDR3 runs to 17 residues. Trimming cost V 4 bases and J 1 base, with 16 bases left between them. CDR1 is MDHEN, CDR2 SYDVKM, per germline. CDR3: CASSSHSRPGNTGELFF. CDR3 sequence (DNA): TGTGCCAGCAGTTCACATAGTCGACCGGGGAACACCGGGGAGCTGTTTTTT.

The chain combines TRBV29-1 with TRBJ1-2, with D perhaps TRBD1 (6 bases). Germline V CDR1 and CDR2: SQVTM, ANQGSEA. The germline V and J ends were trimmed by 7 bases and 0 bases, with 18 bases remaining between them. The CDR3 is 15 residues long. The CDR3 DNA reads TGCAGCGCCAAAGGACAGAGCCGCGCTAACTATGGCTACACCTTC. Translation gives CSAKGQSRANYGYTF. Using reference TRBV29-1 and TRBJ1-2 for the parts outside the CDR3, the full variable domain is SAVISQKPSRDICQRGTSLTIQCQVDSQVTMMFWYRQQPGQSLTLIATANQGSEATYESGFVIDKFPISRPNLTFSTLTVSNMSPEDSSIYLCSAKGQSRANYGYTFGSGTRLTVV.

V is TRBV5-4 and J is TRBJ2-7; tentatively, D is TRBD1 (6 bases). Between the trimmed V and J ends, which lost 2 bases and 0 bases, there was a span of 9 bases. Germline assignment: CDR1 SGHNT and CDR2 YYREEE (reference sequence). The CDR3 is 14 amino acids. The CDR3 here is CASSLRDTSYEQYF. For the CDR3, the DNA is TGTGCCAGCAGCTTACGGGACACCTCCTACGAGCAGTACTTC.

This chain uses TRBV29-1 with TRBJ1-2; TRBD1 matches 8 bases. Germline CDR1 reads SQVTM; CDR2 reads ANQGSEA. The CDR3 consists of 14 residues. With 5 bases clipped from V and 2 bases from J, the junction kept 7 bases outside the gene matches. CDR3 in DNA: TGCAGCGTTATAGGTCAGGGGGCAAACTATGGCTACACCTTC. Protein: CSVIGQGANYGYTF.

This chain uses TRBV28 with TRBJ1-2, with 10 bases lining up with TRBD1. From germline, CDR1 is MDHEN and CDR2 SYDVKM. Trimming cost V 6 bases and J 8 bases; bases outside gene matches: 9. The CDR3 length is 14 residues. The CDR3 loop reads CASSIGQGGRGYTF. The DNA of the CDR3 is TGTGCCAGCAGCATCGGACAGGGGGGACGCGGCTACACCTTC.

Worth noting for this clonotype: Compared with germline, one end of the junction differs, possibly owing to a read error. V is TRBV11-2 and J is TRBJ2-1, with 7 positions matching TRBD1. Germline CDR1 SGHAT, CDR2 FQNNGV. This CDR3 is 18 amino acids long. The DNA of the CDR3 is TGTGCCAGCAGCGTAGGTGACAGGGTAGCAGTGGAGTACAATGAGCAGTCCTTT. Translation: CASSVGDRVAVEYNEQSF.

This clonotype has ten or more counts. The J gene is TRBJ2-1, the V gene TRBV7-2; weak D call: TRBD2 (6 bases). The CDR3 extends over 16 amino acids. Trimming stripped 6 bases from V and 4 bases from J, with 19 bases between. The germline gives CDR1 SGHTA, CDR2 FQGNSA. In nucleotides, the CDR3 is TGTGCCAGCAGGGGCCCATTAGGACGGGAGTACAATGAGCAGTTCTTC. This sequence encodes CASRGPLGREYNEQFF.

V gene TRBV3-1 combines with J gene TRBJ2-7; weak D call: TRBD2 (6 bases). CDR3 length equals 16 residues. The V gene lost 0 bases and the J gene lost 3 bases, with 15 bases spanning the gap. CDR1 and CDR2 from the germline V gene are LGHDT and YNNKEL (reference sequence). The CDR3 loop is CASSQDRRPSVYEQYF. The CDR3 DNA reads as TGTGCCAGCAGCCAAGATCGCCGTCCTAGCGTCTACGAGCAGTACTTC.

This clonotype was seen only a few times. This sequence joins TRBV15 and TRBJ2-6; D gene uncertain. CDR3 length: 15 residues. The germline V gene encodes CDR1 LNHNV and CDR2 YYDKDF (reference sequence). Trimming took 5 bases from V and 2 from J, leaving 10 bases between them. The CDR3 DNA follows: TGTGCCACCAGCGGTACAGTTCCTGGGGCCAACGTCCTGACTTTC. This translates into CATSGTVPGANVLTF.

The V and J genes are TRBV6-1 and TRBJ1-1; D is perhaps TRBD1 (6 bases). The CDR3 is 15 residues long. Germline V gene data show CDR1 as MNHNS and CDR2 as SASEGT. Trimming took off 3 bases at V and 5 bases at J, with 16 bases between the two ends. The CDR3 nucleotides read TGTGCCAGCAGTGAGACTATATACAGGGAAACTGAAGCTTTCTTT. It translates to CASSETIYRETEAFF.

This clonotype was observed a few times. The J gene is TRBJ2-3, the V gene TRBV12-3 or TRBV12-4, with TRBD2 matching over 8 bases. V shed 5 bases, J shed 2 bases, and the junction held 6 bases outside the gene matches. The length of the CDR3 is 15 residues. CDR3 in amino acids: CASSLTTSDTDTQYF. CDR3 DNA sequence: TGTGCCAGCAGTCTCACGACTAGCGACACAGATACGCAGTATTTT.

Only one count was recorded for this clonotype. V and J are TRBV28 and TRBJ1-5; D not resolved. Germline V gives CDR1 MDHEN, CDR2 SYDVKM. The V and J ends lost 6 bases and 0 bases respectively, with 21 bases between them. This CDR3 region has 18 residues. Here the CDR3 DNA reads TGTGCCAGCAGCCCCGACCCCTCTAGGACCTATAGCAATCAGCCCCAGCATTTT. Protein product: CASSPDPSRTYSNQPQHF.

The V gene is TRBV12-3 or TRBV12-4, the J gene TRBJ2-7; D is perhaps TRBD2 (5 bases). The CDR3 has 14 amino acids. Trimming removed 1 base at V and 3 bases at J, with 10 bases between. The CDR3 region is CASSLGVSDYEQYF. The DNA for the CDR3 is TGTGCCAGCAGTTTAGGGGTTAGCGACTACGAGCAGTACTTC.

In its sample, this clonotype was seen a few times. The rearrangement uses TRBV7-3 and TRBJ2-5; D may be TRBD2 (5 bases). V lost 5 bases and J lost 1, with 11 bases in between. The CDR3 is 14 amino acids. Germline-derived CDR1 and CDR2 are SGHTA and FQGTGA. CDR3 amino acids: CASSTGGVQETQYF. CDR3 in DNA: TGTGCCAGCAGCACCGGAGGAGTCCAAGAGACCCAGTACTTC.